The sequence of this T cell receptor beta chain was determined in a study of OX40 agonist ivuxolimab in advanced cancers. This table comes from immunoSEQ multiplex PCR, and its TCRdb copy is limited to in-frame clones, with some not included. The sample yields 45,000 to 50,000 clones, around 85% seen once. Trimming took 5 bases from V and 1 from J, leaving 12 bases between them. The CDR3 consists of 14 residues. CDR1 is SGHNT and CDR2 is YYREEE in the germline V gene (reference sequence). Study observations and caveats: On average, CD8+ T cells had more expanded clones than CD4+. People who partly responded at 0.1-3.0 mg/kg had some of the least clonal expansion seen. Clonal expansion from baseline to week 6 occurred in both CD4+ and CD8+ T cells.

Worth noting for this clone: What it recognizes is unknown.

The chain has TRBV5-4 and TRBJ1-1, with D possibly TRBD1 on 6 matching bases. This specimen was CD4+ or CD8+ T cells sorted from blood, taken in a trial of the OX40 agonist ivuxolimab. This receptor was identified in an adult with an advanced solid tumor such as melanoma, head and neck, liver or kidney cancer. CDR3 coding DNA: TGTGCCAGCAGGGCGGGACACCAGAACACTGAAGCTTTCTTT. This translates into CASRAGHQNTEAFF.